Below are 17 T cell receptor beta chains sequenced from a single sample in a study. TCRdb passed the 5' RACE reads through MiXCR, listing each CDR3 protein once. This table has about 23,000 distinct CDR3 sequences, 30% appearing once. Sequencing input: tumor-infiltrating naive CD4+ T cells sorted from the breast tumor. Regarding subset: naive CD4+ T cells, CD4+CD45RA+CD25-. These receptors were obtained from a female donor with breast cancer.

The table lists this clonotype with many counts. The rearrangement uses TRBV6-5 and TRBJ2-7; 9 bases line up with TRBD2. V shed 7 bases, J shed 3 bases, and the junction held 4 bases outside the gene matches. Germline lookup yields CDR1 MNHEY and CDR2 SVGAGI. The CDR3 extends over 13 amino acids. CDR3 region: CASTNSGGYEQYF. The DNA of the CDR3 is TGTGCCAGCACTAATAGCGGGGGCTACGAGCAGTACTTC.

In this sample, this clonotype turned up many times. This chain uses TRBV7-9 with TRBJ1-5, with a possible D match to TRBD1 (5 bases). The CDR3 has 13 amino acids. The germline gives CDR1 SEHNR, CDR2 FQNEAQ (reference sequence). The V end was cut by 1 base, the J end by 5 bases, with 6 bases between. CDR3 in DNA: TGTGCCAGCAGCTTAGAAGGGGATCAGCCCCAGCATTTT. This codes for CASSLEGDQPQHF.

Of note for this clonotype: A much larger clone lies one base from this, so it may be a read error. The chain links TRBV12-3 or TRBV12-4 to TRBJ1-5, with 8 bases fitting TRBD1. This CDR3 region has 14 residues. CDR3 DNA: TGTGCCAGCAGTACGACAGGGGTCGGTCAGCCCCAGAATTTT. Protein: CASSTTGVGQPQNF.

This clonotype was counted once. A much larger clone sits a single nucleotide away, making a read error possible. Likely a read error: the CDR3 ends without its conserved phenylalanine or tryptophan. The chain has TRBV20-1 and TRBJ2-5; 9 nucleotides agree with TRBD2. V shed 5 bases and J 4 bases; nucleotides not matched to a gene: 2. The CDR3 spans 12 residues. CDR1 is DFQATT and CDR2 is SNEGSKA in the germline V gene (reference sequence). The CDR3 coding sequence is TGCAGTGCTCGGACTAGCGCAGAGACCCAGTACCTC. Translating gives CSARTSAETQYL.

By frequency in the sample, this clonotype is medium-sized (0.01 to 0.1%). This rearrangement joins TRBV5-1 to TRBJ2-3, with D unclear. The CDR3 has 11 residues. CDR1 and CDR2 from the germline V gene are SGHRS and YFSETQ. Trimming took off 4 bases at V and 2 bases at J, with 2 bases between the two ends. The CDR3 region is CASSNTDTQYF. For the CDR3, the DNA is TGCGCCAGCAGCAACACAGATACGCAGTATTTT.

There are many counts of this clonotype. The V call is TRBV7-9, the J call TRBJ1-6, with D perhaps TRBD1 (5 bases). The length of the CDR3 is 15 residues. Trimming removed 4 bases at V and 5 bases at J, with 12 bases between. Germline loops: CDR1 SEHNR, CDR2 FQNEAQ (reference sequence). The CDR3 sequence: CASSSPGIDNSPLHF. Written as DNA, the CDR3 is TGTGCCAGCAGCTCACCAGGGATAGATAATTCACCCCTCCACTTT.

In its sample, this clonotype is medium-sized. The gene calls are TRBV5-1 and TRBJ2-1; D is uncertain. The V end was cut by 0 bases, the J end by 7 bases, with 11 bases between. The CDR3 has 14 amino acids. Germline lookup yields CDR1 SGHRS and CDR2 YFSETQ. The DNA for the CDR3 is TGCGCCAGCAGCTTGGATGGCATTAGGAATGAGCAGTTCTTC. Amino acids: CASSLDGIRNEQFF.

This clonotype was found many times. This chain connects TRBV5-1 to TRBJ2-7; D tentatively reads TRBD1 or TRBD2 (5 bases each). V lost 3 bases to trimming and J lost 7 bases, with 17 bases between them. Germline V gives CDR1 SGHRS, CDR2 YFSETQ. The CDR3 consists of 14 residues. Here the CDR3 DNA reads TGCGCCAGCAGCTCAGATCCGGGGCTTCGGGAGCAGTACTTC. Protein: CASSSDPGLREQYF.

This clonotype was detected only a few times. The genes are TRBV4-2 and TRBJ2-6; the match to TRBD1 covers 12 bases. J gave up 0 bases and V 3 bases, and 3 bases lay outside the gene matches. CDR3 length: 18 amino acids. CDR1 is LGHNA and CDR2 is YNFKEQ in the germline V gene. Here the CDR3 DNA reads TGTGCCAGCAGCCAGCCGGGACAGGGGGCCTCTGGGGCCAACGTCCTGACTTTC. Its translation is CASSQPGQGASGANVLTF.

On this clonotype: A clone one base away is much larger, so this may be a read error. The chain uses TRBV7-3 and TRBJ1-1, with TRBD1 as a possible D gene (6 bases). Germline V CDR1 and CDR2: SGHTA, FQGTGA. CDR3 length equals 13 residues. Trimming left V 5 bases short and J 7 bases short, with 14 bases between. Written as DNA, the CDR3 is TGTGCCAGCAGCGTCGAACAGGGTAATGAAGCTTTCTTT. Translation gives CASSVEQGNEAFF.

The chain joins TRBV9 to TRBJ2-1; D is unresolved. Trimming removed 2 bases from V and 10 bases from J, with 10 bases in between. CDR1 and CDR2 (germline): SGDLS, YYNGEE. The CDR3 loop spans 12 amino acids. The CDR3 coding sequence is TGTGCCAGCAGCGTTCTGGGGATCGAGCAGTTCTTC. Protein product: CASSVLGIEQFF.

The CDR3 sequence: CASSGRDRVRLNTEAFF. The CDR3 DNA follows: TGTGCCAGCAGTGGACGGGACAGGGTTCGGTTGAACACTGAAGCTTTCTTT. The chain links TRBV6-1 to TRBJ1-1, with 9 bases aligning to TRBD1. Germline assignment: CDR1 MNHNS and CDR2 SASEGT. V dropped 4 bases and J dropped 0; count of bases not matched to a gene: 9. This CDR3 is 17 amino acids long.

As DNA, the CDR3 is TGTGCCAGCAGCTTGGCCACGGGCACAGATACGCAGTATTTT. Amino acids: CASSLATGTDTQYF. J is TRBJ2-3 and V is TRBV11-3; D unresolved. Trimming removed 3 bases at V and 1 base at J, with 8 bases between. The CDR3 has 14 residues. The germline V gene encodes CDR1 SGHNT and CDR2 YENEEA.

There are many counts of this clonotype. The chain recombines TRBV5-1 with TRBJ2-7, with 11 bases lining up with TRBD2. In germline, CDR1 is SGHRS, CDR2 YFSETQ. The CDR3 sequence is 16 residues long. Trimming removed 4 bases from V and 0 bases from J; junction bases left unmatched: 6. CDR3 amino acids: CASSPRTSGGSYEQYF. The CDR3 DNA reads TGCGCCAGCAGCCCGCGCACTAGCGGGGGCTCCTACGAGCAGTACTTC.

As concerns this clonotype: A much larger clone differs from this one at a single base, so this may be a read error. The chain employs TRBV20-1 and TRBJ2-3; no firm D call. The CDR3 runs to 12 residues. Germline loops: CDR1 DFQATT, CDR2 SNEGSKA (reference sequence). CDR3 nucleotide sequence: TGCAGTGCTAGAGATTGGGCAGATAAGCAGTATTTT. Translating it yields CSARDWADKQYF.

In this sample, this clonotype turned up many times. The chain has TRBV5-1 and TRBJ1-3, with D maybe TRBD1 (5 bases). Trimming pared 0 bases from V and 0 bases from J, leaving 13 bases between. The CDR3 runs 17 residues. Germline CDR1 and CDR2: SGHRS and YFSETQ. CDR3 DNA sequence: TGCGCCAGCAGCTTGGAGGGACTGGCAGACTCTGGAAACACCATATATTTT. Translated: CASSLEGLADSGNTIYF.

The J gene is TRBJ2-3, the V gene TRBV5-1; D unclear. The germline CDR1 and CDR2 sequences are SGHRS and YFSETQ. Trimming took off 1 base at V and 4 bases at J, with 16 bases between the two ends. The CDR3 contains 16 residues. The DNA for the CDR3 is TGCGCCAGCAGCTTGAAGGTGGACCTCTACGCAGATACGCAGTATTTT. Its translation is CASSLKVDLYADTQYF.